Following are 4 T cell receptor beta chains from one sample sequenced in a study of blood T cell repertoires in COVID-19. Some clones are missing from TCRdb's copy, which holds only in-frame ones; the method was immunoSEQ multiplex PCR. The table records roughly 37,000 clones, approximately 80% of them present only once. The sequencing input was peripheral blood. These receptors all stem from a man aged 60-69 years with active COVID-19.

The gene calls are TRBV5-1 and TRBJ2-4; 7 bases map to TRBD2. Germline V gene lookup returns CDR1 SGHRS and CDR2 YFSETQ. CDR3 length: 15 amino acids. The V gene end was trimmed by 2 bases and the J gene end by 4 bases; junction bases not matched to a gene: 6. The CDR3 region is CASSLDLAEKNIQYF. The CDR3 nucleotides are TGCGCCAGCAGCTTAGACCTAGCGGAAAAAAACATTCAGTACTTC. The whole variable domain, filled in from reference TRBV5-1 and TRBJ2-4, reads KAGVTQTPRYLIKTRGQQVTLSCSPISGHRSVSWYQQTPGQGLQFLFEYFSETQRNKGNFPGRFSGRQFSNSRSEMNVSTLELGDSALYLCASSLDLAEKNIQYFGAGTRLSVL.

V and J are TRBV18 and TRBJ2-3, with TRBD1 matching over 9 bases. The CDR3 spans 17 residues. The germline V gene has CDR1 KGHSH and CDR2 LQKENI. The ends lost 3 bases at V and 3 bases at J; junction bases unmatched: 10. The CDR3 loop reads CASSPLAGTGLTDTQYF. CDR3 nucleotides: TGTGCCAGCTCACCCCTGGCGGGGACAGGGCTGACAGATACGCAGTATTTT.

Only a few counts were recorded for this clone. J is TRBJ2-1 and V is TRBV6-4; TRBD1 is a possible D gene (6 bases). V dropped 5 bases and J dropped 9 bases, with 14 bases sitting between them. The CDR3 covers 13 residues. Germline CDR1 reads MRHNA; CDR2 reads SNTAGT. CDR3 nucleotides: TGTGCCAGCAGTCCGGACAGCCAAGGTGAGCAGTTCTTC. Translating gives CASSPDSQGEQFF.

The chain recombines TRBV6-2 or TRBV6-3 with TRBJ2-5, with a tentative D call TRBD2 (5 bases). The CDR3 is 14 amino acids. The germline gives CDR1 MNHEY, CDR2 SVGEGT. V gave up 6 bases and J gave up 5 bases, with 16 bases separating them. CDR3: CASSFSDLHETQYF. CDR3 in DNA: TGTGCCAGCAGCTTCTCGGACTTACACGAGACCCAGTACTTC.